The clone carrying this TCR beta chain was found many times. Its target is unknown. TCRdb itself ran the 5' RACE reads through MiXCR, one entry per CDR3 protein. The sample yields around 490,000 distinct CDR3 sequences, about 5.7% seen once. CDR1 is MNHEY, CDR2 SMNVEV, per germline (reference sequence). V lost 1 base to trimming and J lost 0 bases, with 10 bases between them. This CDR3 has 16 residues. The record originates from a study of CD8 T cells in ankylosing spondylitis. Study observations and caveats: CD8+ disease-linked clones were present at relatively low frequencies in blood. Seemingly distinctive of ankylosing spondylitis blood was a TCR beta motif formed by eight highly homologous variants.

This receptor was obtained from a male donor with ankylosing spondylitis. The chain employs TRBV27 and TRBJ1-5; no clear D. Sequenced: blood, either unsorted or a sorted T cell fraction (not recorded which). The CDR3 sequence: CASSLYLDYSNQPQHF. CDR3 sequence (DNA): TGTGCCAGCAGTTTATATCTCGACTATAGCAATCAGCCCCAGCATTTT.